These 21 T cell receptor beta chains came from one sample sequenced in a study of blood T cell repertoires in COVID-19. Sequencing was performed with immunoSEQ multiplex PCR; in TCRdb, only in-frame clones are kept and a portion is missing. The repertoire includes about 200,000 clones, roughly 82% of them detected once, and approximately 12% sits in the top ten. Sequencing was performed on PBMCs or T cells enriched from blood (not recorded which). These TCRs come from a middle-aged man who had recovered from COVID-19.

The chain carries TRBV29-1 and TRBJ2-3; 8 nucleotides match TRBD1. The CDR3 has 15 amino acids. J lost 1 base, V lost 4 bases, and 7 bases had no gene match. Germline lookup yields CDR1 SQVTM and CDR2 ANQGSEA. CDR3 nucleotide sequence: TGCAGCGTTGGAGGGACAGGCCCCGGCACAGATACGCAGTATTTT. This codes for CSVGGTGPGTDTQYF.

The chain links TRBV6-5 to TRBJ1-2; possible D gene TRBD1, 5 bases. The V gene lost 0 bases and the J gene lost 2 bases, with 13 bases spanning the gap. The CDR3 spans 16 residues. Germline CDR1 and CDR2: MNHEY and SVGAGI. CDR3 DNA sequence: TGTGCCAGCAGTTACTCGTTCTCCGGACAAAACTATGGCTACACCTTC. Translated: CASSYSFSGQNYGYTF.

The gene calls are TRBV11-3 and TRBJ2-1; D not certain. CDR3 size: 14 residues. The germline V and J ends were trimmed by 1 base and 7 bases, with 11 bases remaining between them. Germline lookup yields CDR1 SGHNT and CDR2 YENEEA. CDR3 DNA sequence: TGTGCCAGCAGCTTAGCCACGCGGAGAAATGAGCAGTTCTTC. Protein sequence: CASSLATRRNEQFF.

The rearrangement joins TRBV6-2 or TRBV6-3 to TRBJ2-3; TRBD1 might be the D (5 bases). Per germline, CDR1 MNHEY and CDR2 SVGEGT. The V end lost 6 bases, the J end lost 2 bases, and 18 bases lay between the germline ends. CDR3 length: 16 residues. The CDR3: CASSPRPLGHTDTQYF. The CDR3 DNA is TGTGCCAGCAGCCCCCGCCCTTTGGGGCACACAGATACGCAGTATTTT.

The genes are TRBV29-1 and TRBJ2-1; TRBD2 agrees at 7 bases. CDR1 is SQVTM, CDR2 ANQGSEA, per germline. V was clipped by 6 bases and J by 0 bases; unmatched bases: 8. The CDR3 totals 15 residues. The CDR3 spells CSVMGGARSYNEQFF. The CDR3 bases are TGCAGCGTAATGGGAGGGGCCCGCTCCTACAATGAGCAGTTCTTC.

This clone occurred once. The chain uses TRBV6-5 and TRBJ1-2, with no clear D. Trimming left V 2 bases short and J 2 bases short, with 12 bases between. The CDR3 sequence is 15 residues long. Germline V gene sequence: CDR1 MNHEY, CDR2 SVGAGI. Here the CDR3 reads CASSYGGGRNYGYTF. DNA for the CDR3: TGTGCCAGCAGTTACGGTGGCGGAAGAAACTATGGCTACACCTTC.

This sequence joins TRBV5-6 and TRBJ1-2; 9 bases map to TRBD1. CDR1 is SGHDT and CDR2 is YYEEEE in the germline V gene. The V segment lost 5 bases and the J segment 13 bases; nucleotides outside the gene matches: 12. The CDR3 contains 13 residues. The DNA of the CDR3 is TGTGCCAGCAGTTACCGGGACAGGGCTTCAGTCACCTTC. Translation: CASSYRDRASVTF.

The rearrangement uses TRBV5-1 and TRBJ2-1, with 8 bases that match TRBD2. This CDR3 has 15 residues. Trimming at V came to 1 base and at J to 2 bases, leaving 2 bases not matched to a gene. Germline CDR1 reads SGHRS; CDR2 reads YFSETQ. Here the CDR3 reads CASSLTSGAYNEQFF. Here the CDR3 DNA reads TGCGCCAGCAGCTTGACTAGCGGAGCCTACAATGAGCAGTTCTTC.

The chain has TRBV19 and TRBJ1-5; no reliable D call. The CDR3 spans 13 residues. Germline V gives CDR1 LNHDA, CDR2 SQIVND (reference sequence). Trimming pared 5 bases from V and 0 bases from J, leaving 5 bases between. The CDR3 loop reads CASSADSNQPQHF. The CDR3 DNA reads as TGTGCCAGTAGTGCAGATAGCAATCAGCCCCAGCATTTT.

The chain has TRBV2 and TRBJ2-2, with D possibly TRBD2 on 6 matching bases. Trimming took off 6 bases at V and 6 bases at J, with 14 bases between the two ends. Germline V gene sequence: CDR1 SNHLY, CDR2 FYNNEI. The CDR3 is made up of 14 amino acids. The CDR3 coding sequence is TGTGCCAGCAGAGTAGGAGGGACCTCCGGGGAGCTGTTTTTT. It specifies CASRVGGTSGELFF.

The J gene is TRBJ2-3, the V gene TRBV9, with TRBD2 matching over 8 bases. Germline V gives CDR1 SGDLS, CDR2 YYNGEE. The CDR3 contains 14 residues. The trim removed 7 bases at V and 3 bases at J, leaving 7 bases unmatched. CDR3 loop: CASSSGGRTDTQYF. The CDR3, as DNA: TGTGCCAGCTCCTCGGGCGGGAGGACAGATACGCAGTATTTT.

This chain links TRBV6-8 with TRBJ1-3; 7 bases match TRBD1. The V and J ends lost 5 bases and 0 bases, in that order; junction bases with no gene match: 22. The V gene's germline CDR1 is MNHGY and CDR2 SAAAGT. The CDR3 sequence is 21 residues long. The CDR3 DNA sequence: TGTGCCAGCAGTGCCATTCCGGGACAGCGCGATCCTCAGTCCTCTGGAAACACCATATATTTT. Translated: CASSAIPGQRDPQSSGNTIYF.

The CDR3 nucleotides are TGCGCCAGCAGCTTGGGGAGCGGGAGAGGAGATACGCAGTATTTT. Translating it yields CASSLGSGRGDTQYF. V usage is TRBV5-1 and J usage is TRBJ2-3; 8 nucleotides agree with TRBD2. This CDR3 is built from 15 residues. V gave up 0 bases and J gave up 5 bases; unmatched junction bases: 5. Germline values: CDR1 SGHRS, CDR2 YFSETQ.

The J gene is TRBJ2-7, the V gene TRBV5-4, with TRBD2 identical over 11 bases. Germline CDR1 SGHNT, CDR2 YYREEE (reference sequence). V lost 6 bases and J lost 6; bases outside the gene matches: 11. The CDR3 length is 15 residues. CDR3 sequence: CASTTLAGVSSEQYF. DNA of the CDR3: TGTGCCAGCACCACACTAGCGGGAGTATCAAGCGAGCAGTACTTC. Combining the CDR3 with reference TRBV5-4 and TRBJ2-7 gives the whole variable domain ETGVTQSPTHLIKTRGQQVTLRCSSQSGHNTVSWYQQALGQGPQFIFQYYREEENGRGNFPPRFSGLQFPNYSSELNVNALELDDSALYLCASTTLAGVSSEQYFGPGTRLTVT.

This clone occurred many times. The chain employs TRBV6-2 or TRBV6-3 and TRBJ2-3; TRBD2 might be the D (5 bases). The ends were cut back, 2 bases at V and 4 bases at J, with 7 bases in the middle. This CDR3 contains 13 residues. Germline lookup yields CDR1 MNHEY and CDR2 SVGEGT. The DNA of the CDR3 is TGTGCCAGCAGTTACAGCGGAGCAGATACGCAGTATTTT. Translating it yields CASSYSGADTQYF.

This chain connects TRBV5-6 to TRBJ2-2; a weak D match, TRBD1 (7 bases). The CDR3 sequence is 17 residues long. CDR1 is SGHDT and CDR2 is YYEEEE in the germline V gene. Trimming pared 2 bases from V and 5 bases from J, leaving 19 bases between. Here the CDR3 DNA reads TGTGCCAGCAGCTTACCAATCAGGGGGGTGAGGACCGGGGAGCTGTTTTTT. Encoded protein: CASSLPIRGVRTGELFF.

The chain employs TRBV28 and TRBJ2-5; possibly TRBD1 for D (5 bases). Germline CDR1 MDHEN, CDR2 SYDVKM. There are 15 residues in the CDR3. V was shortened by 3 bases and J by 4 bases, with 15 bases between the two germline ends. The CDR3 region is CASSLKTEKGETQYF. The CDR3 nucleotides read TGTGCCAGCAGTTTGAAGACAGAAAAAGGAGAGACCCAGTACTTC.

This chain connects TRBV7-9 to TRBJ2-1, with 7 positions matching TRBD2. The CDR3 is 14 residues long. CDR1 is SEHNR, CDR2 FQNEAQ, per germline (reference sequence). Unmatched junction bases numbered 8, after V lost 8 bases and J lost 4 bases. CDR3 coding DNA: TGTGCCAGCTGCCGGACGGGACTATACAATGAGCAGTTCTTC. This translates into CASCRTGLYNEQFF.

The chain uses TRBV5-1 and TRBJ2-3; 13 nucleotides line up with TRBD2. This CDR3 comprises 17 residues. The germline V gene encodes CDR1 SGHRS and CDR2 YFSETQ. The J segment lost 2 bases and the V segment lost 0 bases, leaving 3 bases of the junction unmatched. The CDR3 reads CASSLAGLAGYTDTQYF. The DNA for the CDR3 is TGCGCCAGCAGCTTGGCGGGACTAGCGGGATACACAGATACGCAGTATTTT.

The chain employs TRBV6-5 and TRBJ2-2; TRBD2 matches 9 bases. This CDR3 comprises 14 residues. CDR1 and CDR2 (germline): MNHEY, SVGAGI. V was pared by 6 bases and J by 6 bases, with 5 bases of the junction left unmatched. The CDR3, as DNA: TGTGCCAGCAGGCGGACTAGCGCGGCCGGGGAGCTGTTTTTT. Its protein is CASRRTSAAGELFF.

This chain connects TRBV9 to TRBJ2-2; 7 bases map to TRBD1. The CDR3 is 14 residues long. The germline V gene encodes CDR1 SGDLS and CDR2 YYNGEE. The ends lost 3 bases at V and 6 bases at J; junction bases unmatched: 5. The CDR3 loop is CASSENRGAGELFF. The CDR3 bases are TGTGCCAGCAGCGAGAACAGGGGCGCCGGGGAGCTGTTTTTT.